This TCR beta chain originates from a study of blood T cell repertoires in COVID-19. The germline V gene has CDR1 SSHAT and CDR2 FNYEAQ (reference sequence). Trimming cost V 4 bases and J 0 bases; bases outside gene matches: 17. The CDR3 has 20 amino acids. Libraries were prepared by immunoSEQ multiplex PCR; TCRdb keeps only in-frame clonotypes and omits some of them. The sample contains about 350,000 clones, over 80% of which appear only once. Seattle's cohort entered during active infection and was followed longitudinally. The chain carries TRBV7-7 and TRBJ1-5; 8 bases map to TRBD1. The sample was peripheral blood. This sequence originates from a man aged 25 to 45 with COVID-19, enrolled during active disease. The CDR3 reads CASSYSTSGQVFHSNQPQHF. The DNA of the CDR3 is TGTGCCAGCAGCTATTCTACATCGGGACAGGTTTTTCATAGCAATCAGCCCCAGCATTTT.